This T cell receptor (beta chain) comes out of a study of T cell repertoires in cytomegalovirus infection. As for the study in general: HLA-B-restricted CMV epitopes that are well studied, plus recently identified HLA-C-restricted ones, were used by the study. The public TCR beta signatures pointed to both CMV infection and matching HLA type.

Findings and limits, study-wide: There were HLA-C-restricted CMV-specific TCR beta clonotypes dominating the ex vivo response.

TCRdb used MiXCR to reprocess the reads, holding one entry per CDR3 protein. Counted here are about 920,000 distinct CDR3 sequences, around 29% occurring once; the ten biggest clones make up over 12%. CDR3 size: 16 residues. CDR1 MNHEY and CDR2 SMNVEV come from the germline V gene (reference sequence). V was cut by 6 bases and J by 2 bases, with 16 bases left in between. This clonotype was observed a few times. Its antigen is as yet unknown. This TCR was sampled from a human donor in good health (CMV status not recorded). Some clones in this sample may be carry-over from other donors' samples. Sequencing was performed on cultured CD8+ T cells from PBMCs, taken from culture after CMV antigen stimulation. The chain combines TRBV27 with TRBJ1-4, with TRBD1 as a possible D gene (5 bases). The CDR3 nucleotides read TGTGCCAGCAGGGGGTCCAGCCGGGGGACTAATGAAAAACTGTTTTTT. It yields the protein CASRGSSRGTNEKLFF.